Shown below are 17 T cell receptor beta chains from a single sample sequenced in a study of graft-versus-host responses after intestinal transplantation. The repertoire was sequenced with immunoSEQ multiplex PCR; TCRdb's copy has only in-frame clones and lacks some. Among tens of thousands of clones listed, approximately 92% were seen once. These receptors' antigens are unknown. This sample comprised unstimulated CD4+ T cells sorted from spleen or lymph node cells, obtained before intestinal transplant. These receptors all come from a human donor who received an intestinal transplant.

The genes are TRBV5-1 and TRBJ2-7; 8 nucleotides align to TRBD2. The CDR3 consists of 16 residues. The germline V gene has CDR1 SGHRS and CDR2 YFSETQ. V shed 1 base, J shed 4 bases, and the junction held 10 bases outside the gene matches. CDR3 bases: TGCGCCAGCAGCTTGACGGCTAGCGGGCCTAGATACGAGCAGTACTTC. Translating it yields CASSLTASGPRYEQYF.

This clone was seen a single time. The chain couples TRBV14 to TRBJ1-1; TRBD1 aligns across 10 bases. The J segment lost 0 bases and the V segment lost 4 bases, leaving 20 bases of the junction unmatched. CDR3 length: 21 amino acids. The germline V gene encodes CDR1 SGHDN and CDR2 FVKESK. DNA of the CDR3: TGTGCCAGCAGCCCAGGTCGGCGGACAGGGGGGAGTTGGGCCTTGAACACTGAAGCTTTCTTT. Translating gives CASSPGRRTGGSWALNTEAFF.

The chain joins TRBV2 to TRBJ1-4; D is perhaps TRBD1 (6 bases). Germline V CDR1 and CDR2: SNHLY, FYNNEI. Deletions cut 7 bases from V and 5 bases from J, with 14 bases between. The length of the CDR3 is 14 residues. The CDR3 loop is CASNLPGANEKLFF. CDR3 in DNA: TGTGCCAGCAATCTGCCGGGGGCGAATGAAAAACTGTTTTTT.

The V and J genes are TRBV5-1 and TRBJ2-7; 7 bases agree with TRBD2. The CDR3 extends over 17 amino acids. The trim removed 5 bases at V and 2 bases at J, leaving 16 bases unmatched. Germline V gene sequence: CDR1 SGHRS, CDR2 YFSETQ. The CDR3 DNA sequence: TGCGCCAGCAGATCAGAACCTGGGGAGGGCCTAACCTACGAGCAGTACTTC. Protein product: CASRSEPGEGLTYEQYF.

The rearrangement joins TRBV6-4 to TRBJ2-1; unclear D gene. The germline CDR1 and CDR2 sequences are MRHNA and SNTAGT. The CDR3 is made up of 17 amino acids. Trimming cost V 5 bases and J 0 bases, with 17 bases left between them. Written as DNA, the CDR3 is TGTGCCAGCAGTACCAATGGCGCCAGAAGCTCCTACAATGAGCAGTTCTTC. This translates into CASSTNGARSSYNEQFF.

The table lists this clone with a few counts. The V call is TRBV2, the J call TRBJ2-2; TRBD2 matches at 7 bases. V lost 8 bases, J lost 7 bases, and 13 bases stayed unmatched. CDR1 is SNHLY, CDR2 FYNNEI, per germline. This CDR3 spans 15 amino acids. The CDR3 spells CASLSRRELVGELFF. In nucleotides, the CDR3 is TGTGCCAGCCTCTCTAGGCGGGAGTTGGTCGGGGAGCTGTTTTTT. Supplemented by reference TRBV2 and TRBJ2-2, the full variable domain reads EPEVTQTPSHQVTQMGQEVILRCVPISNHLYFYWYRQILGQKVEFLVSFYNNEISEKSEIFDDQFSVERPDGSNFTLKIRSTKLEDSAMYFCASLSRRELVGELFFGEGSRLTVL.

This sequence joins TRBV5-5 and TRBJ2-1, with 9 bases that match TRBD1. The V and J ends lost 1 base and 7 bases, in that order; junction bases with no gene match: 12. Germline V lookup: CDR1 SGHKS, CDR2 YYEKEE (reference sequence). This CDR3 has 17 amino acids. CDR3 residues: CASSLFAGTGSLNEQFF. As DNA, the CDR3 is TGTGCCAGCAGCTTGTTCGCCGGGACAGGGTCGTTAAATGAGCAGTTCTTC.

The chain has TRBV30 and TRBJ2-1; D unclear. This CDR3 contains 10 residues. Trimming removed 5 bases at V and 5 bases at J, with 4 bases between. Germline V lookup: CDR1 GTSNPN, CDR2 SVGIG (reference sequence). CDR3 bases: TGTGCCTGGGCAGACAATGAGCAGTTCTTC. This sequence encodes CAWADNEQFF.

This chain links TRBV5-6 with TRBJ1-1; TRBD1 matches 9 bases. Looked up from germline, CDR1 is SGHDT and CDR2 is YYEEEE. J gave up 8 bases and V 0 bases, and 2 bases lay outside the gene matches. CDR3 length equals 13 residues. CDR3 nucleotide sequence: TGTGCCAGCAGCTTGGTGGACAGGGGAGAAGCTTTCTTT. This translates into CASSLVDRGEAFF.

V is TRBV6-5 and J is TRBJ1-4, with no clear D. Trimming stripped 4 bases from V and 11 bases from J, with 14 bases between. This CDR3 region has 13 residues. CDR1 MNHEY and CDR2 SVGAGI come from the germline V gene. The CDR3 nucleotides are TGTGCCAGCAGTTTATCCCCCGTAGGGAAACTGTTTTTT. This encodes CASSLSPVGKLFF.

The chain links TRBV4-1 to TRBJ2-2, with D unresolved. In germline, CDR1 is MGHRA, CDR2 YSYEKL. Trimming pared 1 base from V and 1 base from J, leaving 13 bases between. The length of the CDR3 is 17 residues. The DNA of the CDR3 is TGCGCCAGCAGCCAAGGGCGTAGTAAGGTGAACACCGGGGAGCTGTTTTTT. It specifies CASSQGRSKVNTGELFF.

The genes are TRBV6-5 and TRBJ1-5; 9 nucleotides match TRBD1. CDR1 and CDR2 (germline): MNHEY, SVGAGI. CDR3 length: 14 amino acids. V shed 5 bases and J 6 bases; nucleotides not matched to a gene: 5. CDR3 DNA: TGTGCCAGCAGTACCACAGGGGGCTCTCAGCCCCAGCATTTT. Residues: CASSTTGGSQPQHF.

The V gene is TRBV7-9, the J gene TRBJ1-2, with D possibly being TRBD1 (6 bases). Germline V CDR1 and CDR2: SEHNR, FQNEAQ (reference sequence). The CDR3 spans 14 residues. V was cut by 2 bases and J by 6 bases, with 13 bases left in between. This chain's CDR3 is CASSLFPGGNGYTF. The DNA of the CDR3 is TGTGCCAGCAGCTTATTCCCCGGGGGCAATGGCTACACCTTC.

This chain connects TRBV6-6 to TRBJ2-4, with D hard to call. The length of the CDR3 is 11 residues. CDR1 and CDR2 (germline): MNHNY, SVGAGI (reference sequence). V lost 6 bases and J lost 15, with 15 bases in between. In DNA form, the CDR3 reads TGTGCCAGCAGCCAAGGACGTCTCCGGTACTTC. It encodes CASSQGRLRYF.

The gene calls are TRBV6-6 and TRBJ2-7; 9 nucleotides align to TRBD1. V was pared by 0 bases and J by 4 bases, with 4 bases of the junction left unmatched. The CDR3 has 15 amino acids. Germline CDR1 reads MNHNY; CDR2 reads SVGAGI (reference sequence). The CDR3 coding sequence is TGTGCCAGCAGTTACTCTGGGACAGGGCTTTACGAGCAGTACTTC. The encoded protein is CASSYSGTGLYEQYF.

V gene TRBV6-6 combines with J gene TRBJ1-2; TRBD1 might be the D (5 bases). Per germline, CDR1 MNHNY and CDR2 SVGAGI (reference sequence). The CDR3 is made up of 13 amino acids. The germline V and J ends were trimmed by 3 bases and 4 bases, with 9 bases remaining between them. The CDR3 bases are TGTGCCAGCAGTTATGGGGGGTTCTATGGCTACACCTTC. It codes for CASSYGGFYGYTF.

The CDR3 sequence: CASSLWPASGSSTDTQYF. The CDR3 coding sequence is TGTGCCAGCAGCTTATGGCCGGCTAGCGGGTCTAGCACAGATACGCAGTATTTT. The chain recombines TRBV7-3 with TRBJ2-3; TRBD2 agrees at 8 bases. Trimming removed 2 bases from V and 0 bases from J; junction bases left unmatched: 10. Looked up from germline, CDR1 is SGHTA and CDR2 is FQGTGA. The CDR3 runs to 18 residues.